The text below deals with one TCR beta chain. Its antigen is unidentified. Germline lookup yields CDR1 SNHLY and CDR2 FYNNEI. Trimming cost V 2 bases and J 2 bases, with 7 bases left between them. This CDR3 has 13 residues. Then a second PCR, running roughly 7 to 12 cycles, was carried out with a sample-barcoded 5' primer and a J-beta primer mix. MiXCR, run by TCRdb on the 5' RACE reads, gives a single entry per CDR3 protein. The sample records almost 800,000 distinct CDR3 sequences, roughly 64% being singletons. This sample was included in a study of blood T cells in healthy people across ages. The donors, all healthy, were Caucasians living in Russia, aged roughly 6 to 100. The extraction recovered at least 5 micrograms of total RNA per sample. Study-wide results and limits: While age rose, TCR beta diversity per million T cells dropped in a roughly linear way. It was the long-lived donors that had more naive CD4+ cells and higher diversity than aged donors.

Material: blood. This rearrangement joins TRBV2 to TRBJ2-7; no reliable D call. This receptor was taken from a man under 40 in good health. CDR3 sequence (DNA): TGTGCCAGCAGTGAACCTCGAGCCTACGAGCAGTACTTC. Translating gives CASSEPRAYEQYF.